This TCR beta chain was observed in a study of human T cells and chemical hapten exposure. This clonotype was counted between two and nine times. Time point specified: patch test 2, 6 weeks after DPC sensitization. Specified treatment: therapeutic diphenylcyclopropenone sensitization with weekly scalp DPC. The library attached unique molecular identifiers to individual cDNA molecules. Authors' analysis steps: Sample TCR counts, which ranged from roughly 23,224 to 750,000, had a median of about 100,000. One entry per CDR3 protein results from TCRdb running MiXCR on the RACE reads. V and J calls and clone size were set by TCRdb, not the authors. This table has some 96,000 distinct CDR3 sequences, over 7.5% appearing once. The sequence was collected from a woman between 40 and 50 years old with alopecia areata. Some clones in this sample may be carry-over from other donors' samples. The material was whole blood, obtained in connection with sensitization to the hapten diphenylcyclopropenone (DPC).

CDR3 sequence (DNA): TGCAGCGCGAGGGGAGCGGGACTCACAGATACGCAGTATTTT. It codes for CSARGAGLTDTQYF. The rearrangement joins TRBV29-1 to TRBJ2-3; 7 nucleotides agree with TRBD2. The germline V gene encodes CDR1 SQVTM and CDR2 ANQGSEA. V shed 7 bases, J shed 2 bases, and the junction held 9 bases outside the gene matches. The CDR3 runs to 14 residues.